Sequencing of this TCR beta chain was carried out in a study of radiotherapy plus CTLA-4 blockade in lung cancer. About the study: Overall, less than 20% of patients showed an objective response, while approximately 30% attained disease control. Study conclusions and caveats: In blood, tumor-derived TCR clones expanded after radiotherapy plus ipilimumab.

It was focal radiation plus CTLA-4 blockade with ipilimumab that patients with chemo-refractory metastatic non-small-cell lung cancer received. V lost 6 bases and J lost 4, with 9 bases in between. CDR1 is SQVTM and CDR2 is ANQGSEA in the germline V gene. The CDR3 is 11 residues long. Profiled with immunoSEQ multiplex PCR; TCRdb holds only in-frame clones, not every one. There are about 80,000 clones in the sample; about 87% occur only once, and approximately 0.9% lies in the top ten. This clone was counted a single time. Its antigen is not identified. This rearrangement joins TRBV29-1 to TRBJ1-2, with a tentative D call TRBD1 (6 bases). The sample here was peripheral blood, taken from a patient treated with radiotherapy plus ipilimumab. The clonotype originates from a human donor with non-small cell lung cancer who had stable disease on radiotherapy plus ipilimumab. CDR3 loop: CSVGGFYGYTF. CDR3 bases: TGCAGCGTAGGGGGTTTCTATGGCTACACCTTC.